One TCR beta chain is described in this entry. This sample is drawn from a study of OX40 agonist ivuxolimab in advanced cancers. Method: immunoSEQ multiplex PCR; TCRdb's copy keeps in-frame clones and lacks some. The table includes around 64,000 clones, 80% detected once. Germline V gives CDR1 LGHNA, CDR2 YNFKEQ. This CDR3 comprises 18 residues. V was trimmed by 0 bases and J by 2 bases, leaving 20 bases between them. This material consisted of CD4+ or CD8+ T cells sorted from blood, taken in a trial of the OX40 agonist ivuxolimab. This receptor was taken from an adult with an advanced solid tumor such as melanoma, head and neck, liver or kidney cancer. The chain carries TRBV4-2 and TRBJ2-7, with TRBD2 as a possible D gene (5 bases). CDR3: CASSQDSTWGDTPYEQYF. The DNA for the CDR3 is TGTGCCAGCAGCCAAGATTCCACATGGGGAGACACCCCCTACGAGCAGTACTTC.